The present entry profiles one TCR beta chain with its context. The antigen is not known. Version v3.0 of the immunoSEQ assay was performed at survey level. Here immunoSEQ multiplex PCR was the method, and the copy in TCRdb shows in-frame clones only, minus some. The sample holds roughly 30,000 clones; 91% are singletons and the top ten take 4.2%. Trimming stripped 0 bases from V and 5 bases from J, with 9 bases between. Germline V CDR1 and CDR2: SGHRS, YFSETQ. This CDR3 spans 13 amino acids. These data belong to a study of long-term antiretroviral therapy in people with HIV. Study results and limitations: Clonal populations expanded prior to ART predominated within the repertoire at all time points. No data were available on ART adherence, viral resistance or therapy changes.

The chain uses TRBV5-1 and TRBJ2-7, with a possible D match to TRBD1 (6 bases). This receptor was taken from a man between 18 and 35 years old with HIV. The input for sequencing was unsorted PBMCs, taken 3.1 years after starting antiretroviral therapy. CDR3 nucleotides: TGCGCCAGCAGCTTGGCCAGGGGCAACGAGCAGTACTTC. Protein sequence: CASSLARGNEQYF.